This T cell receptor (beta chain) was retrieved from a study of Tregs in tolerant kidney transplant recipients. Study overall: Related graft donors supplied nonmyeloablative bone marrow transplants, and mixed chimerism was transient. Findings and caveats of the study: Activated donor B cell expansion appeared to reveal the most relevant donor-specific TCRbeta repertoire. This study did not directly address biological reproducibility. Validation in larger populations is needed because few patients were studied.

V lost 6 bases and J 2 bases, leaving 19 bases between the germline ends. The CDR3 is 16 amino acids. Germline lookup yields CDR1 MNHEY and CDR2 SVGEGT. FACS sorting followed a roughly six-day coculture of CFSE-labeled recipient PBMCs with irradiated graft donor PBMCs. Comments on this clone: Its target is unknown. The sequenced fragment ends 3 residues before the CDR3 boundary, so the rest is inferred from the germline J gene.

TCRdb's table, derived via immunoSEQ multiplex PCR, lists solely in-frame clones and lacks some. Here the sample table reports thousands of clones. This TCR was recovered from a human patient who received a combined kidney and bone marrow transplant. This specimen consisted of CD4+ T cells from blood cultured with allogeneic cells, obtained before the transplant. This chain joins TRBV6-2 or TRBV6-3 and TRBJ2-5, with a weak D call TRBD1 (6 bases). Incomplete CDR3 DNA: TGTGCCAGCAGCCAACATTCGCTGGGGGCACAAGAGACC. It yields the protein CASSQHSLGAQET. The CDR3 in its entirety is CASSQHSLGAQETQYF.